One T cell receptor beta chain is described in this entry. What antigen it recognizes has not been identified. Per-base quality was not reported, and no clone a single base away is much larger than it. In total, about 650 healthy bone marrow donors made up the cohort. All cohort members were sampled while nominally healthy, although unrecorded immune exposures were likely present. The donor tested CMV seropositive, placing the donor among the roughly 300 seropositive members of the cohort. A peripheral blood sample was provided by each donor, and peripheral blood mononuclear cells were used for TCR beta sequencing. The Qiagen DNeasy Blood Extraction Kit was used to extract genomic DNA from the blood cell samples. The CDR3 sequence holds 15 residues, the cysteine and phenylalanine included. Only the CDR3 DNA stays, 45 bases, in frame from base 1. These data originate in a study of cytomegalovirus exposure and HLA in healthy donors (dated 2017 in TCRdb). Background on the whole study: An earlier analysis of fewer than 750 of the donors reported about 260 Gb of sequence data and 95 million to 140 million unique TCR beta sequences obtained from around 180 million T cells. In the later analysis, no new phenotypic data were used to find candidate immune exposures; instead, reliance was placed on TCR beta sequences and their occurrence across donors. Along with the approximately 650-subject first cohort, a separate validation cohort of about 110 different subjects was used. In an earlier analysis of roughly 540 of the donors, high-throughput TCR beta sequencing was used to judge whether each TCR beta V gene segment behaved as functional or pseudogenic. Both class I and class II loci were covered by HLA typing, at four-digit resolution. On average, 235,054 unique TCR beta nucleotide sequences were sequenced per donor among 398 genotyped donors of the cohort, with roughly 18% of those sequences being non-productive. Roughly 300 gigabases of sequencing data and around 85 million unique TCR sequences made up an early release that covered under 750 HLA-typed donors. A later genetic analysis took genome-wide SNP genotypes for 398 of the 666 donors and used that subset as a discovery cohort. The study was designed to test whether signatures of past pathogen exposure could be identified by cataloging public T cell receptors. A later analysis re-analyzed previously published TCR beta repertoires from roughly 690 donors and added high-resolution HLA genotyping to study TCR occurrence patterns. Of the 350 to 450 genotyped donors, roughly 80% fell in the genetic ancestry cluster associated with self-reported Caucasian donors. The number of donors typed differed by locus, with roughly 620-630 for A, B, C, DRB1 and DQB1, around 560 for DQA1, under 610 for DPA1, and under 490 for DPB1. To predict cytomegalovirus infection status, the study combined high-throughput TCR immunosequencing, statistical association of individual TCRs with disease status, and machine learning. Donor age, sex, ethnicity and CMV serostatus were compiled alongside the repertoire data. All discovery cohort repertoires had been generated on a single sequencing platform. The study used immunosequencing to profile the T cell repertoires of hundreds of subjects and linked those repertoires to cytomegalovirus serostatus. Because of strong linkage in the cohort, roughly five DR-DQ haplotypes were treated as single units for association and clustering.

The library was built by means of the immunoSEQ multiplex PCR assay. For the multiplex PCR, a mixture combining 60 forward primers for TCR Vbeta segments and 13 reverse primers for TCR Jbeta segments was used. Amplification of the CDR3 region of rearranged TCR beta genes was performed with a multiplex PCR assay on genomic DNA. Amplified TCR beta libraries were sequenced as 87-base-pair reads on the Illumina HiSeq System. The source study handled its data this way. A later analysis tallied roughly 80 million unique TCR beta chains across the 666 repertoires, and some 12 million of those chains were shared by two or more donors. A nearest-neighbor algorithm error-corrected the raw reads and collapsed the reads into unique sequences, merging closely related sequences to remove PCR and sequencing errors. CDR3 sequences were aligned to IMGT reference sequences to assign V, D and J gene segments. For a sequence to be retained, a match of at least six nucleotides to both a V gene segment and a J gene segment was required. A rearrangement was called productive if the CDR3 had no stop codons and remained in frame with V and J, and every other rearrangement was called non-productive. CDR3 was defined according to IMGT convention as the region running from the second conserved V-encoded cysteine to the conserved J-encoded phenylalanine. In an earlier analysis of around 600 of the donors, sequences lacking an unambiguous match to a single V gene segment were excluded. An earlier analysis of a few hundred of the donors classified V segments as functional when productive rearrangements were above 56.7% and as segregating when the standard deviation between donors was above 5%. A statistical classification framework was built for diagnosing cytomegalovirus status from the catalog of TCR beta chain sequences. V and J gene assignment, in a later analysis, came from comparing TCR nucleotide sequences with IMGT/GENE-DB human TR gene sequences. In a later analysis, CDR3 sequences and most-parsimonious VDJ recombination scenarios were assigned using the TCRdist pipeline. A later analysis defined each TCR beta chain by its CDR3 amino acid sequence plus V-gene family, and excluded reads lacking a unique V-gene family. A later analysis removed 592 highly shared, low-generation-probability nucleotide sequences to deal with suspected cross-contamination and a sequencing artifact. In a later analysis, a clonal expansion index for each public chain was calculated from normalized within-repertoire ranks of inferred template counts. In a later analysis, generation probabilities were computed using a VDJ recombination model fitted to out-of-frame rearrangements, and the results were checked against IGoR. In a later analysis, TCR-TCR, TCR-HLA and TCR-CMV co-occurrence was scored with hypergeometric tests, and a repertoire-size bias correction was applied to TCR pairs. To estimate false discovery rates, a later analysis permuted the HLA or CMV assignments 20 times. In a later analysis, co-occurring TCRs were grouped with DBSCAN, and TCRdist sequence similarity was added when clustering was performed within HLA-allele-positive subsets. For co-occurrence clustering, repertoires with fewer than 30,000 or more than 120,000 public chains were excluded, along with five repertoires with anomalous nucleotide sharing. The source is immuneACCESS, and TCRdb retained only in-frame sequences with V and J called. Part of the clones is not carried over; for the studies checked, unresolved V genes explain less than half of this, and the remainder is unexplained. For V, J and clone size, that table is used; D and trimming come from the DNA. The sample data list about 110,000 clones, and under 85% of these were observed just once. Of the sample, around 6.6% falls within the top ten clones.

Summary of the overall study and its limitations: Strong co-occurrence of HLA alleles, especially DR and DQ, made assigning TCR associations to individual alleles difficult. In a later analysis, TCR association rates were found to vary across HLA loci, with the most associated TCRs seen for DRB1 alleles and the fewest for HLA-C alleles. Most TCR sequences were seen in very few donors, while some public TCRs were found in many individuals. A later analysis found that HLA-associated TCR beta chains were more clonally expanded and had lower generation probabilities than equally common non-associated chains. Because some donors lacked HLA typing at each locus, the association tests relied only on the typed subset. Correlated functional status among segregating V segments might reflect linkage disequilibrium, but an unknown experimental factor could not be ruled out. In a later analysis, several top co-occurrence clusters were reported to appear linked to parvovirus B19, influenza, CMV and Epstein-Barr virus. V-gene and J-gene trimming of TCR beta chains was associated with a missense DCLRE1C variant in a later genetic analysis, and the association was replicated in an independent cohort. An earlier analysis of approximately 540 of the donors showed that most TCR beta V segments appeared in productive rearrangements either about 87% or about 30% of the time, which broadly matched IMGT annotations. A total of fewer than 200 TCR beta chains were listed by the study as associated with cytomegalovirus. The authors suggested that the approach could potentially be generalized to other disease states and immunological phenotypes. The 87-base-pair reads could not distinguish some IMGT-functional V segments, including TRBV6-2 and TRBV6-3, so those segments were excluded. Some 16 rarely observed V segments, including chromosome 9 orphons, were excluded from the earlier analysis of about 610 of the donors because counts were too low. A later analysis associated about 16,000 TCR beta sequences with specific HLA alleles at a false discovery rate of 0.05. Presence/absence analyses assumed roughly uniform sequencing depth across donors, an assumption that may not hold. In this cohort, only TCR beta chains were sequenced, and detectable features were limited by the absence of alpha or paired-chain data. A further reported finding was that TCR beta sequences accurately predicted the HLA-A and HLA-B alleles for most subjects in the first cohort. In a later genetic analysis, fewer N-insertions in productive TCRs were reported among donors in an Asian-associated ancestry cluster than the roughly 710-donor mean. Most CMV-associated TCR beta chains appeared to be HLA-restricted in a later analysis, and the HLA associations seemed to be driven largely by CMV exposure. Cytomegalovirus status was reported to be diagnosed by the classifier with high specificity and sensitivity in both the original and validation cohorts. In vitro tests confirmed that a few of the cytomegalovirus-associated TCR beta chains recognize cytomegalovirus antigens. Immune exposure information for the cohort was limited to CMV serostatus. A cluster of highly shared sequence variants was judged likely to represent a technical artifact of the sequencing pipeline.

Sequencing was performed on PBMCs. The sequence derives from a man aged 30 to 39 in good health and CMV-seropositive. The chain couples TRBV21-1 to TRBJ1-1; TRBD1 is taken as the D call from the table, unchecked against the DNA. TRBV21-1 counts as a pseudogene. The sequence in DNA is TGTGCCAGCAGCAAAGTCTCCCAGAAGAACACTGAAGCTTTCTTT. This translates into CASSKVSQKNTEAFF.